This T cell receptor (beta chain) was recovered during a study of identical twins. TCRdb re-analysed the 5' RACE reads in MiXCR, keeping a single row per CDR3 protein. The repertoire holds just over 450,000 distinct CDR3 sequences, with 14% as singletons. All of the donors were Caucasians in good health. The same data also contributed to another study, on yellow fever vaccine responses in identical twins. That report notes: Reported findings indicate that twins' vaccine T cell responses seemed partially convergent, partially personalized.

Input material: CD4+ T cells sorted from blood. The receptor was derived from a woman aged 18-35 years in good health.

The CDR3 here is CASSLGGRVNTGELFF. CDR3 nucleotide sequence: TGTGCCAGCAGCTTAGGGGGAAGGGTAAACACCGGGGAGCTGTTTTTT. This sequence joins TRBV7-2 and TRBJ2-2; D is unresolved. This CDR3 region has 16 residues. Germline CDR1 and CDR2: SGHTA and FQGNSA. The ends were cut back, 1 base at V and 2 bases at J, with 11 bases in the middle. The full variable domain, rest sourced from reference TRBV7-2 and TRBJ2-2, is GAGVSQSPSNKVTEKGKDVELRCDPISGHTALYWYRQSLGQGLEFLIYFQGNSAPDKSGLPSDRFSAERTGGSVSTLTIQRTQQEDSAVYLCASSLGGRVNTGELFFGEGSRLTVL.